Following are 19 T cell receptor beta chains from one sample sequenced in a study of response to subunit inactivated influenza vaccine. TCRdb re-analysed the RT-PCR reads in MiXCR, keeping a single row per CDR3 protein. The table includes 500,000 to 550,000 distinct CDR3 sequences, around 8% detected once. The input for sequencing was PBMCs from blood, taken around 2 years after vaccination. Receptor source: a man aged 45 to 70 who received an inactivated influenza vaccine.

The table lists this clonotype with a few counts. J is TRBJ1-1 and V is TRBV2; D might be TRBD1 (6 bases). Germline-derived CDR1 and CDR2 are SNHLY and FYNNEI. V gave up 7 bases and J gave up 6 bases, with 21 bases separating them. The CDR3 spans 15 residues. The chain's CDR3 is CASNHEVVGGSEAFF. The CDR3 DNA reads TGTGCCAGCAACCATGAAGTGGTAGGGGGGTCTGAAGCTTTCTTT.

The sample holds many counts of this clonotype. The chain uses TRBV4-2 and TRBJ1-5, with D perhaps matching TRBD1 (5 bases). Looked up from germline, CDR1 is LGHNA and CDR2 is YNFKEQ. V dropped 0 bases and J dropped 5 bases, with 8 bases sitting between them. The length of the CDR3 is 14 residues. The CDR3 sequence is CASSQDGADQPQHF. In nucleotides, the CDR3 is TGTGCCAGCAGCCAAGATGGGGCGGATCAGCCCCAGCATTTT.

This clonotype was found many times. The chain uses TRBV29-1 and TRBJ2-7; 8 bases match TRBD2. Germline V gene lookup returns CDR1 SQVTM and CDR2 ANQGSEA. CDR3 length: 15 residues. Trimming took 3 bases from V and 6 from J; bases not matched to a gene: 13. CDR3 amino acids: CSVEAVSGGLGEQYF. CDR3 nucleotide sequence: TGCAGCGTTGAGGCTGTATCGGGGGGGCTCGGCGAGCAGTACTTC.

This clonotype was found a few times. The rearrangement links TRBV4-1 to TRBJ2-4; 11 nucleotides match TRBD1. Trimming cost V 4 bases and J 5 bases; bases outside gene matches: 7. CDR3 length: 16 residues. Germline V gene lookup returns CDR1 MGHRA and CDR2 YSYEKL. CDR3 residues: CASSRTGGALENIQYF. The CDR3 DNA is TGCGCCAGCAGCCGGACAGGGGGCGCCCTTGAAAACATTCAGTACTTC.

The V and J genes are TRBV6-4 and TRBJ1-5, with TRBD1 matching 9 bases. Germline V gene lookup returns CDR1 MRHNA and CDR2 SNTAGT. V lost 2 bases and J lost 0; bases outside the gene matches: 11. The CDR3 covers 19 residues. CDR3 residues: CASSDGTGTGPYSNQPQHF. The CDR3 nucleotides are TGTGCCAGCAGTGACGGCACCGGGACAGGGCCTTATAGCAATCAGCCCCAGCATTTT.

The chain uses TRBV9 and TRBJ2-2; a weak D match, TRBD1 (6 bases). This CDR3 is built from 16 residues. CDR1 and CDR2 from the germline V gene are SGDLS and YYNGEE. Trimming took 2 bases from V and 1 from J, leaving 12 bases between them. CDR3 sequence: CASSVRGIGNTGELFF. The CDR3 DNA sequence: TGTGCCAGCAGCGTCAGGGGTATTGGGAACACCGGGGAGCTGTTTTTT.

This chain joins TRBV6-2 or TRBV6-3 and TRBJ2-7; the D gene is possibly TRBD2 (5 bases). The CDR3 loop spans 14 amino acids. Looked up from germline, CDR1 is MNHEY and CDR2 is SVGEGT. Trimming removed 6 bases at V and 2 bases at J, with 14 bases between. The CDR3 DNA follows: TGTGCCAGCAGATCTAGCCTCACCCCCTACGAGCAGTACTTC. Protein: CASRSSLTPYEQYF.

In this sample, this clonotype turned up many times. V is TRBV28 and J is TRBJ1-2, with D possibly being TRBD1 (6 bases). CDR3 length equals 13 residues. Trimming cost V 11 bases and J 3 bases, with 16 bases left between them. Germline V lookup: CDR1 MDHEN, CDR2 SYDVKM. The CDR3 DNA follows: TGTGCCTCCAAAGACAGGCTGGACTATGGCTACACCTTC. Encoded protein: CASKDRLDYGYTF.

This clonotype was detected a few times. The chain has TRBV20-1 and TRBJ2-6, with D possibly TRBD1 on 6 matching bases. The V and J ends lost 3 bases and 0 bases respectively, with 12 bases between them. The CDR3 covers 16 residues. The germline CDR1 and CDR2 sequences are DFQATT and SNEGSKA (reference sequence). The DNA of the CDR3 is TGCAGTGCTAGGGGACACCGAATCTCTGGGGCCAACGTCCTGACTTTC. Its protein product is CSARGHRISGANVLTF.

The sample holds a few counts of this clonotype. This chain's CDR3 is CASSLVDWGGSTDTQYF. Written as DNA, the CDR3 is TGTGCCAGCAGTTTAGTGGATTGGGGGGGAAGCACAGATACGCAGTATTTT. This chain connects TRBV27 to TRBJ2-3; 7 bases fit TRBD2. Trimming took 2 bases from V and 0 from J; bases not matched to a gene: 8. The CDR3 covers 17 residues. The germline V gene has CDR1 MNHEY and CDR2 SMNVEV (reference sequence).

The V and J genes are TRBV30 and TRBJ2-7; TRBD1 might be the D (6 bases). The V and J ends lost 1 base and 0 bases respectively, with 7 bases between them. The CDR3 extends over 13 amino acids. In germline, CDR1 is GTSNPN, CDR2 SVGIG (reference sequence). In nucleotides, the CDR3 is TGTGCCTGGAGTGAGGGACACTCCTACGAGCAGTACTTC. This sequence encodes CAWSEGHSYEQYF.

The rearrangement links TRBV12-3 or TRBV12-4 to TRBJ1-6; D is possibly TRBD1 (6 bases). Trimming removed 2 bases at V and 7 bases at J, with 15 bases between. CDR3 size: 16 residues. The CDR3 reads CASSLIGVRGNSPLHF. CDR3 coding DNA: TGTGCCAGCAGTTTAATTGGTGTCAGGGGCAATTCACCCCTCCACTTT.

This clonotype was detected many times. The rearrangement uses TRBV4-1 and TRBJ2-3; the D is unclear. V gave up 3 bases and J gave up 2 bases, with 21 bases separating them. The CDR3 has 18 amino acids. Germline V gives CDR1 MGHRA, CDR2 YSYEKL. The CDR3 DNA follows: TGCGCCAGCAGCCATGTCCCTCCGTCCACCCCCGACACAGATACGCAGTATTTT. This encodes CASSHVPPSTPDTDTQYF.

The chain recombines TRBV10-3 with TRBJ2-1, with 8 bases aligning to TRBD1. Per the germline V gene, CDR1 is ENHRY and CDR2 is SYGVKD. CDR3 size: 15 residues. The trim removed 4 bases at V and 8 bases at J, leaving 10 bases unmatched. CDR3 sequence: CAISGGQGHFDEQFF. Written as DNA, the CDR3 is TGTGCCATCAGTGGAGGACAGGGACATTTTGATGAGCAGTTCTTC.

The chain joins TRBV28 to TRBJ1-5; no definite D call. The germline gives CDR1 MDHEN, CDR2 SYDVKM. This CDR3 has 12 residues. Trimming pared 8 bases from V and 1 base from J, leaving 6 bases between. CDR3 region: CASGPSNQPQHF. CDR3 nucleotides: TGTGCCAGCGGGCCGAGCAATCAGCCCCAGCATTTT.

In its sample, this clonotype was seen a few times. This sequence joins TRBV20-1 and TRBJ1-6; 8 bases fit TRBD1. V shed 6 bases and J 0 bases; nucleotides not matched to a gene: 7. Germline assignment: CDR1 DFQATT and CDR2 SNEGSKA (reference sequence). The CDR3 contains 16 residues. The CDR3 sequence is CSAANRGSSYNSPLHF. The CDR3, as DNA: TGCAGTGCAGCTAACAGGGGGAGCTCCTATAATTCACCCCTCCACTTT.

This clonotype was seen a handful of times. This sequence joins TRBV7-3 and TRBJ2-1; 13 nucleotides agree with TRBD2. The V and J ends lost 4 bases and 7 bases, in that order; junction bases with no gene match: 10. This CDR3 region has 17 residues. CDR1 is SGHTA and CDR2 is FQGTGA in the germline V gene. The CDR3 nucleotides are TGTGCCAGCAGCTCCTCGGGACTAGCGGGATCGAGGAATGAGCAGTTCTTC. It encodes CASSSSGLAGSRNEQFF.

This clonotype was seen at least ten times. The rearrangement uses TRBV25-1 and TRBJ2-3, with D perhaps matching TRBD1 (7 bases). V shed 0 bases and J shed 2 bases, with 12 bases lying between them. The CDR3 has 16 amino acids. Looked up from germline, CDR1 is MGHDK and CDR2 is SYGVNS. This chain's CDR3 is CASSEYRGATTDTQYF. The CDR3 DNA reads TGTGCCAGCAGTGAATACAGGGGGGCTACCACAGATACGCAGTATTTT.

This clonotype has a count of ten or more. The chain combines TRBV7-6 with TRBJ2-2, with a possible D match to TRBD2 (7 bases). The germline gives CDR1 SGHVS, CDR2 FNYEAQ. The CDR3 is 18 amino acids. V was cut by 3 bases and J by 7 bases, with 24 bases left in between. CDR3 DNA sequence: TGTGCCAGCAGCTTCCATCCCTTAGGGGGAGGGGTCTACGGGGAGCTGTTTTTT. Its protein product is CASSFHPLGGGVYGELFF.